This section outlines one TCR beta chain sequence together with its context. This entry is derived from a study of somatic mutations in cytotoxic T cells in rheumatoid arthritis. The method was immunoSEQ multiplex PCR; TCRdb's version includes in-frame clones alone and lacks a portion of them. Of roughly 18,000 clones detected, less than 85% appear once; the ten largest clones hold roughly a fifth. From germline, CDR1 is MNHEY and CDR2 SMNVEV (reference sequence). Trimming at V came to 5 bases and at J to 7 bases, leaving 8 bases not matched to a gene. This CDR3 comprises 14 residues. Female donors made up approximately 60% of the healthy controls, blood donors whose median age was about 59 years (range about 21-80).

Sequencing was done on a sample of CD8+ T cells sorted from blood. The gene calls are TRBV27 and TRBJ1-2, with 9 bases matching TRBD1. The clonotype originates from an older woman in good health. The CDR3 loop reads CASSAGTGRFGYTF. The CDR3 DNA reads TGTGCCAGCAGTGCCGGGACAGGGCGATTTGGCTACACCTTC.